The 20 T cell receptor beta chains given below trace back to one sample, sequenced in a study of T cell changes during pregnancy in multiple sclerosis. The assay was immunoSEQ multiplex PCR, and TCRdb's table has in-frame clones only and misses some. The table lists tens of thousands of clones, around 95% of them singletons. Sequences were derived from CD8+ T cells from peripheral blood mononuclear cells, sampled after pregnancy. These receptor sequences come from a female donor with multiple sclerosis, enrolled in a pregnancy study.

CDR3 loop: CSVGLGAYEQYF. The CDR3 coding sequence is TGCAGCGTTGGGCTAGGGGCCTACGAGCAGTACTTC. J is TRBJ2-7 and V is TRBV29-1; D may be TRBD1 (5 bases). The V end lost 4 bases, the J end lost 2 bases, and 9 bases lay between the germline ends. CDR1 and CDR2 (germline): SQVTM, ANQGSEA. The CDR3 contains 12 residues.

The J gene is TRBJ1-1, the V gene TRBV9; D uncertain. The V and J ends lost 2 bases and 5 bases respectively, with 13 bases between them. The CDR3 runs 14 residues. Germline CDR1 and CDR2: SGDLS and YYNGEE. The CDR3 sequence: CASSVIEGRTEAFF. The CDR3 DNA sequence: TGTGCCAGCAGCGTGATAGAGGGCCGGACTGAAGCTTTCTTT.

This chain uses TRBV27 with TRBJ2-7; D not resolved. This CDR3 has 13 amino acids. Trimming took 5 bases from V and 3 from J, leaving 11 bases between them. Germline CDR1 and CDR2: MNHEY and SMNVEV (reference sequence). The DNA of the CDR3 is TGTGCCAGCAGTCCGCTACCCTACTACGAGCAGTACTTC. It encodes CASSPLPYYEQYF.

This sequence joins TRBV7-9 and TRBJ2-7; the D gene is possibly TRBD2 (5 bases). Germline CDR1 reads SEHNR; CDR2 reads FQNEAQ (reference sequence). This CDR3 has 14 residues. V lost 2 bases and J 0 bases, leaving 8 bases between the germline ends. Written as DNA, the CDR3 is TGTGCCAGCAGCTTACCTAGCCTCTCCTACGAGCAGTACTTC. Its translation: CASSLPSLSYEQYF.

The sample holds one count of this clone. The CDR3 loop is CASRTLTGSNQPQHF. For the CDR3, the DNA is TGTGCCAGCCGAACCCTGACAGGGTCGAATCAGCCCCAGCATTTT. The J gene is TRBJ1-5, the V gene TRBV27; 7 bases agree with TRBD1. The germline gives CDR1 MNHEY, CDR2 SMNVEV (reference sequence). The CDR3 has 15 residues. The J segment lost 4 bases and the V segment lost 8 bases, leaving 11 bases of the junction unmatched.

V gene TRBV4-3 combines with J gene TRBJ2-7; possibly TRBD1 for D (6 bases). Germline lookup yields CDR1 LGHNA and CDR2 YSLEER. This CDR3 comprises 15 residues. Trimming took 0 bases from V and 2 from J, leaving 11 bases between them. CDR3 sequence reads: CASSQDWQGTYEQYF. The CDR3 nucleotides read TGCGCCAGCAGCCAAGATTGGCAGGGGACCTACGAGCAGTACTTC.

In DNA form, the CDR3 reads TGTGCCAGCAGCTTGGGCGGCCATCTCTCCTACGAGCAGTACTTC. Translation: CASSLGGHLSYEQYF. V and J are TRBV5-5 and TRBJ2-7; the D is unclear. Germline values: CDR1 SGHKS, CDR2 YYEKEE (reference sequence). This CDR3 has 15 amino acids. Between the trimmed V and J ends, which lost 0 bases and 0 bases, there was a span of 10 bases.

The chain couples TRBV9 to TRBJ2-1, with unresolved D. This CDR3 is built from 15 residues. Germline V gene sequence: CDR1 SGDLS, CDR2 YYNGEE. Between the trimmed V and J ends, which lost 0 bases and 4 bases, there was a span of 11 bases. The CDR3 here is CASSVESGPYNEQFF. The CDR3 nucleotides read TGTGCCAGCAGCGTAGAGTCTGGGCCATACAATGAGCAGTTCTTC.

CDR3 amino acids: CASSLGTSGEQYF. CDR3 sequence (DNA): TGTGCCAGCAGCTTAGGGACTAGCGGCGAGCAGTACTTC. V is TRBV7-9 and J is TRBJ2-7; 10 bases align to TRBD2. J gave up 6 bases and V 1 base, and 0 bases lay outside the gene matches. Germline lookup yields CDR1 SEHNR and CDR2 FQNEAQ (reference sequence). The CDR3 covers 13 residues. Using reference TRBV7-9 and TRBJ2-7 for the parts outside the CDR3, the full variable domain is DTGVSQNPRHKITKRGQNVTFRCDPISEHNRLYWYRQTLGQGPEFLTYFQNEAQLEKSRLLSDRFSAERPKGSFSTLEIQRTEQGDSAMYLCASSLGTSGEQYFGPGTRLTVT.

This sequence joins TRBV28 and TRBJ1-1; D may be TRBD1 (5 bases). Germline loops: CDR1 MDHEN, CDR2 SYDVKM. This CDR3 is 11 amino acids long. Trimming removed 5 bases from V and 11 bases from J, with 12 bases in between. The CDR3: CASSPSAGAFF. Here the CDR3 DNA reads TGTGCCAGCAGTCCGTCGGCAGGGGCTTTCTTT.

The chain is built from TRBV7-9 and TRBJ2-3, with 10 bases matching TRBD2. The CDR3 has 15 residues. The V gene end was trimmed by 4 bases and the J gene end by 1 base; junction bases not matched to a gene: 2. CDR1 is SEHNR, CDR2 FQNEAQ, per germline (reference sequence). This CDR3 is CASSYLAGGTDTQYF. In nucleotides, the CDR3 is TGTGCCAGCAGCTACCTAGCGGGGGGCACAGATACGCAGTATTTT. The full variable domain, rest sourced from reference TRBV7-9 and TRBJ2-3, is DTGVSQNPRHKITKRGQNVTFRCDPISEHNRLYWYRQTLGQGPEFLTYFQNEAQLEKSRLLSDRFSAERPKGSFSTLEIQRTEQGDSAMYLCASSYLAGGTDTQYFGPGTRLTVL.

This sequence joins TRBV30 and TRBJ1-1, with a possible D match to TRBD1 (5 bases). V was clipped by 2 bases and J by 11 bases, with 15 bases between them. From germline, CDR1 is GTSNPN and CDR2 SVGIG (reference sequence). The CDR3 runs to 12 residues. CDR3 region: CAWSPGGDWAFF. Written as DNA, the CDR3 is TGTGCCTGGAGTCCTGGGGGGGATTGGGCTTTCTTT. Full variable domain (rest looked up from reference TRBV30 and TRBJ1-1): SQTIHQWPATLVQPVGSPLSLECTVEGTSNPNLYWYRQAAGRGLQLLFYSVGIGQISSEVPQNLSASRPQDRQFILSSKKLLLSDSGFYLCAWSPGGDWAFFGQGTRLTVV.

V usage is TRBV2 and J usage is TRBJ2-1, with 8 bases matching TRBD1. V lost 8 bases, J lost 4 bases, and 10 bases stayed unmatched. The CDR3 runs 15 residues. Germline-derived CDR1 and CDR2 are SNHLY and FYNNEI. Here the CDR3 reads CASGLVGQGYNEQFF. As DNA, the CDR3 is TGTGCCAGCGGCCTGGTAGGACAGGGATACAATGAGCAGTTCTTC. Complete variable domain (other parts from reference TRBV2 and TRBJ2-1): EPEVTQTPSHQVTQMGQEVILRCVPISNHLYFYWYRQILGQKVEFLVSFYNNEISEKSEIFDDQFSVERPDGSNFTLKIRSTKLEDSAMYFCASGLVGQGYNEQFFGPGTRLTVL.

V is TRBV28 and J is TRBJ1-5; 8 positions match TRBD1. Trimming cost V 6 bases and J 8 bases; bases outside gene matches: 15. The CDR3 spans 16 residues. Germline V CDR1 and CDR2: MDHEN, SYDVKM. The CDR3 protein is CASSQAQGGGGEPQHF. CDR3 DNA: TGTGCCAGCAGCCAGGCACAGGGGGGTGGGGGGGAGCCCCAGCATTTT.

The rearrangement links TRBV9 to TRBJ2-1; TRBD2 matches at 11 bases. V dropped 5 bases and J dropped 5; count of bases not matched to a gene: 3. CDR3 length equals 14 residues. Germline lookup yields CDR1 SGDLS and CDR2 YYNGEE. The CDR3 sequence is CASSLAGGHNEQFF. In nucleotides, the CDR3 is TGTGCCAGCAGTCTAGCGGGAGGCCACAATGAGCAGTTCTTC.

The CDR3 region is CASSYGDSAEQYF. The CDR3 DNA sequence: TGTGCCAGCAGTTATGGGGACAGTGCCGAGCAGTACTTC. The chain has TRBV6-5 and TRBJ2-7, with 7 bases matching TRBD1. The germline gives CDR1 MNHEY, CDR2 SVGAGI. Trimming took 3 bases from V and 6 from J; bases not matched to a gene: 5. The CDR3 is 13 residues long.

This chain links TRBV6-5 with TRBJ1-2, with 9 bases fitting TRBD1. The junction had 5 bases not matched to a gene; V was cut back by 8 bases and J by 1 base. The germline CDR1 and CDR2 sequences are MNHEY and SVGAGI. The CDR3 has 14 amino acids. This CDR3 is CASSWDRDNYGYTF. DNA for the CDR3: TGTGCCAGCTCATGGGACAGGGATAACTATGGCTACACCTTC.

The rearrangement uses TRBV10-1 and TRBJ2-6; D unclear. V gave up 4 bases and J gave up 5 bases, with 12 bases separating them. CDR1 is WNHNN, CDR2 SYGVQD, per germline (reference sequence). CDR3 length equals 15 residues. The CDR3 DNA sequence: TGCGCCAGCAGTGCCACACAAAGTCGGGCCAACGTCCTGACTTTC. Translating gives CASSATQSRANVLTF.

The chain joins TRBV9 to TRBJ2-7; 7 bases agree with TRBD2. The CDR3 is 14 residues long. V was pared by 3 bases and J by 1 base, with 4 bases of the junction left unmatched. CDR1 is SGDLS, CDR2 YYNGEE, per germline. CDR3 coding DNA: TGTGCCAGCAGCGCCCAGCGGGGATCCTACGAGCAGTACTTC. This translates into CASSAQRGSYEQYF.

J is TRBJ2-7 and V is TRBV19, with 7 nucleotides matching TRBD1. V shed 3 bases, J shed 6 bases, and the junction held 5 bases outside the gene matches. Germline CDR1 reads LNHDA; CDR2 reads SQIVND (reference sequence). There are 13 residues in the CDR3. As DNA, the CDR3 is TGTGCCAGTAGTATGACAGGGTCCGGCGAGCAGTACTTC. As protein: CASSMTGSGEQYF.